These 5 T cell receptor beta chains were all obtained from the same sample, sequenced in a study of cytomegalovirus exposure and HLA in healthy donors. PCR primers comprised 60 Vbeta and 13 Jbeta primers. Here immunoSEQ multiplex PCR was the method, and the copy in TCRdb shows in-frame clones only, minus some. Among about 150,000 clones, approximately 71% were seen once, and the ten largest hold 5.4%. Sequencing input: PBMCs. Receptors were obtained from a woman aged 18-29 years in good health and CMV-seropositive.

This clone was counted only a few times. The J gene is TRBJ2-3, the V gene TRBV9; TRBD2 is a possible D gene (6 bases). The CDR3 sequence is 15 residues long. The V gene lost 0 bases and the J gene lost 0 bases, with 8 bases spanning the gap. In germline, CDR1 is SGDLS, CDR2 YYNGEE. CDR3 sequence: CASSVAGVSTDTQYF. In DNA form, the CDR3 reads TGTGCCAGCAGCGTAGCGGGGGTTAGCACAGATACGCAGTATTTT.

This sequence joins TRBV5-6 and TRBJ1-4, with D perhaps TRBD1 (5 bases). The CDR3 is made up of 15 amino acids. Trimming removed 0 bases from V and 7 bases from J, with 13 bases in between. The V gene's germline CDR1 is SGHDT and CDR2 YYEEEE. CDR3 residues: CASSLEQGWGEKLFF. CDR3 nucleotide sequence: TGTGCCAGCAGCTTGGAGCAGGGCTGGGGTGAAAAACTGTTTTTT.

The chain uses TRBV7-2 and TRBJ1-1; possible D gene TRBD1, 6 bases. Deletions cut 2 bases from V and 0 bases from J, with 13 bases between. CDR1 is SGHTA, CDR2 FQGNSA, per germline. This CDR3 spans 16 amino acids. The CDR3 nucleotides are TGTGCCAGCAGCTTAAAGTGGACAGACCTGAACACTGAAGCTTTCTTT. This sequence encodes CASSLKWTDLNTEAFF.

The gene calls are TRBV29-1 and TRBJ2-2, with D maybe TRBD1 (5 bases). CDR1 is SQVTM and CDR2 is ANQGSEA in the germline V gene. The CDR3 sequence is 14 residues long. V dropped 6 bases and J dropped 5 bases, with 16 bases sitting between them. The CDR3 sequence: CSVAQTVSTGELFF. For the CDR3, the DNA is TGCAGCGTCGCCCAGACAGTTTCTACCGGGGAGCTGTTTTTT.

This clone was seen ten or more times. J is TRBJ1-5 and V is TRBV4-3; 7 nucleotides align to TRBD1. The germline V gene has CDR1 LGHNA and CDR2 YSLEER. With V trimmed by 4 bases and J by 0 bases, 9 bases remained unmatched. CDR3 length equals 17 residues. The CDR3 is CASSPFEGQNSNQPQHF. The CDR3, as DNA: TGCGCCAGCAGCCCCTTTGAGGGACAGAATAGCAATCAGCCCCAGCATTTT.